What follows describes a single TCR beta chain. Its antigen is as yet unknown. The PCR ran on 60 Vbeta and 13 Jbeta primers. Here immunoSEQ multiplex PCR was the method, and the copy in TCRdb shows in-frame clones only, minus some. The sample lists about 160,000 clones, more than 65% occurring once. This CDR3 has 11 residues. From germline, CDR1 is SGHAT and CDR2 FQDESV (reference sequence). Trimming cost V 2 bases and J 7 bases, with 5 bases left between them. The data originate from a study of cytomegalovirus exposure and HLA in healthy donors. As for the study in general: From some 190 million T cells, an earlier analysis saw some 120 million unique TCR beta sequences.

Study observations and caveats: Altogether, 150 to 200 TCR beta chains were recorded as cytomegalovirus-associated. Several of the most significant clusters appeared, in a later analysis, to be linked to common viral pathogens.

The TCR comes from a woman aged 50 to 60 in good health and CMV-seronegative. The material sequenced was PBMCs. The rearrangement joins TRBV11-1 to TRBJ1-2; D unclear. The CDR3 bases are TGTGCCAGCAGCTTACGAGGTGGCTACACCTTC. It yields the protein CASSLRGGYTF. The full variable domain, with the rest looked up from reference TRBV11-1 and TRBJ1-2, is EAEVAQSPRYKITEKSQAVAFWCDPISGHATLYWYRQILGQGPELLVQFQDESVVDDSQLPKDRFSAERLKGVDSTLKIQPAELGDSAMYLCASSLRGGYTFGSGTRLTVV.